This TCR beta chain was found in a study of T-cell reconstitution after alpha-beta-depleted transplantation in children. Study-level points and caveats: Among T cells one year after transplant, newly produced cells accounted for most counts and diversity. By about two months after transplant, alpha-beta T cells reportedly arose from several hundred graft clones that had expanded. Elevated TCRbeta diversity at day 60 was traced, in some patients, to surviving recipient T cells and thymic progenitors.

Molecular barcoding with unique molecular identifiers was used for the TCRbeta library. From the PCR reads, TCRdb called clonotypes with MiXCR, one entry per CDR3 protein. Of 670,000 or so distinct CDR3 sequences in the sample, 13% are singletons; the top ten hold roughly 0.77%. The trim removed 0 bases at V and 7 bases at J, leaving 9 bases unmatched. CDR1 and CDR2 (germline): SGHRS, YFSETQ. This CDR3 comprises 16 residues. To note about this clonotype: As yet, its antigen is unknown.

This sample comprised PBMCs, obtained before TCRalphabeta/CD19-depleted stem cell transplant. The clonotype comes from a girl aged 2 to 10 with congenital amegakaryocytic thrombocytopenia, due to receive a stem cell transplant. The genes are TRBV5-1 and TRBJ2-4, with 8 bases aligning to TRBD1. This chain's CDR3 is CASSLDGTGGGNIQYF. The CDR3 region has the DNA TGCGCCAGCAGCTTGGACGGCACAGGGGGTGGGAACATTCAGTACTTC.